Listed below are T cell receptor beta chains from one sample, sequenced in a study of blood T cell repertoires in COVID-19. The protocol was immunoSEQ multiplex PCR, while the TCRdb copy is restricted to in-frame clones and leaves out a portion. Of about 170,000 clones listed, about 85% are singletons. Sequencing was carried out using peripheral blood. The source of these receptors is a woman of 80 years or more with COVID-19, enrolled during active disease. Both conserved end residues are part of each CDR3. Only some rows state a clone size, as once, few, many or a class for expanded clones.

>NA|TRBV3-1/TRBV3-2|TRBJ1-5
CASSLRVKNQPQHF
>NA|TRBV5-6|TRBJ2-1
CASSLDSSISYNEQFF
>NA|TRBV10-3|TRBJ1-1
CATIGGGPSTEAFF
>NA|TRBV5-1|TRBJ2-2
CASSGQAWHEGTGELFF
>NA|TRBV5-1|TRBJ1-3
CASSTQGPGNTIYF
>once|TRBV28|TRBJ1-5
CAGRRGPSNQPQHF
>NA|TRBV6-6|TRBJ1-1
CASSSPTQGVEAFF
>NA|TRBV5-8|TRBJ1-2
CASRPQYYGYTF
>NA|TRBV7-2|TRBJ2-7
CASSLTGRGEQYF
>NA|TRBV5-6|TRBJ1-2
CASSLAGGQGYTF
>many|TRBV6-1|TRBJ2-1
CASSDSGSSYNEQFF
>NA|TRBV10-3|TRBJ2-4
CAISEDSAKNIQYF
>NA|TRBV3-1/TRBV3-2|TRBJ1-5
CASSQVLLSGTGNSQPQHF